This T cell receptor (beta chain) was identified in a study of T cell changes during pregnancy in multiple sclerosis. CDR1 and CDR2 (germline): SGHNT, YYREEE (reference sequence). V shed 0 bases and J shed 4 bases, with 14 bases lying between them. The CDR3 is 16 amino acids. The table came from immunoSEQ multiplex PCR; TCRdb's copy has only in-frame clones and leaves some out. The data hold around 60,000 clones, with 90% to 95% observed a single time. The receptor's source is a female donor with multiple sclerosis, enrolled in a pregnancy study. J is TRBJ2-1 and V is TRBV5-4, with a tentative D call TRBD1 (7 bases). Sequences were derived from peripheral blood, sampled after pregnancy. The CDR3 DNA sequence: TGTGCCAGCAGCTTGGGACAGGGACTTACTTACAATGAGCAGTTCTTC. Translation: CASSLGQGLTYNEQFF.